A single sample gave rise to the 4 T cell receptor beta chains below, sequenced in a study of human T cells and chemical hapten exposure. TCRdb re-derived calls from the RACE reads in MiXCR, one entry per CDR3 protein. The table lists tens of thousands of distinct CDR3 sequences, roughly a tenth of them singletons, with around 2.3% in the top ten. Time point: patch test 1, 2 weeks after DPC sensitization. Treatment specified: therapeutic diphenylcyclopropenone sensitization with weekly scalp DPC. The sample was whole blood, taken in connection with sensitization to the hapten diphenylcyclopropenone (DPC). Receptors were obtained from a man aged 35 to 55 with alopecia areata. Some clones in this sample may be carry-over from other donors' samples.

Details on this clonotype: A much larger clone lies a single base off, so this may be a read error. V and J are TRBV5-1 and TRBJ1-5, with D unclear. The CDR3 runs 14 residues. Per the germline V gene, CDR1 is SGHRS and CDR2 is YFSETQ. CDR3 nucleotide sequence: TGCGCCGGCAGCTTGGAGGCAGGTAATCAGCCCCAGCATTTT. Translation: CAGSLEAGNQPQHF.

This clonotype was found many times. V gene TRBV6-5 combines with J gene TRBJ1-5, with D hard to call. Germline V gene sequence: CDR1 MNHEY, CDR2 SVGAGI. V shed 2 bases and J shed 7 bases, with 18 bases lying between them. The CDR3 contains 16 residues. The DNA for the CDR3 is TGTGCCAGCAGTTACGACCCCGAGAGAGGCCGGCAGCCCCAGCATTTT. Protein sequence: CASSYDPERGRQPQHF.

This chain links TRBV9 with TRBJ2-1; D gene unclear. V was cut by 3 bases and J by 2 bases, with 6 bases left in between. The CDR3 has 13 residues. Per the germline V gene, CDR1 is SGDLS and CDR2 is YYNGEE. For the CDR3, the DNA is TGTGCCAGCAGCGCCCAGCCCTACAATGAGCAGTTCTTC. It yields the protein CASSAQPYNEQFF.

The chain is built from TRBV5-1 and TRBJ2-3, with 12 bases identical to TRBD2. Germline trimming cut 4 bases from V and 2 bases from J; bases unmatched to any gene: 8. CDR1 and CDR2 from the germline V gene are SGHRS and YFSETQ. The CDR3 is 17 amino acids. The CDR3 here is CASSEGLAGPLTDTQYF. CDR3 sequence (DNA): TGCGCCAGCAGCGAAGGACTAGCGGGACCCCTCACAGATACGCAGTATTTT.